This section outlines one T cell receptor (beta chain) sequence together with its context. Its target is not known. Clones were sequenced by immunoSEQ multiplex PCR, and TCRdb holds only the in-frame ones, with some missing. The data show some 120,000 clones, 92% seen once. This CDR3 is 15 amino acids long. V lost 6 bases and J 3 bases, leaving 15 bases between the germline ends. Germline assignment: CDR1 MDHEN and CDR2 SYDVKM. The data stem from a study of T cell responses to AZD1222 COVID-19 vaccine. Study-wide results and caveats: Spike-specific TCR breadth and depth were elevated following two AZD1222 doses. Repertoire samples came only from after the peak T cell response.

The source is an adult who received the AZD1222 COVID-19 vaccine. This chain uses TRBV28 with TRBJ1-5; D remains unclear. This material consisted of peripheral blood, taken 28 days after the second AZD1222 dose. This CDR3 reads CASRPIRPHNQPQHF. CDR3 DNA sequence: TGTGCCAGCAGGCCAATACGACCGCACAATCAGCCCCAGCATTTT.